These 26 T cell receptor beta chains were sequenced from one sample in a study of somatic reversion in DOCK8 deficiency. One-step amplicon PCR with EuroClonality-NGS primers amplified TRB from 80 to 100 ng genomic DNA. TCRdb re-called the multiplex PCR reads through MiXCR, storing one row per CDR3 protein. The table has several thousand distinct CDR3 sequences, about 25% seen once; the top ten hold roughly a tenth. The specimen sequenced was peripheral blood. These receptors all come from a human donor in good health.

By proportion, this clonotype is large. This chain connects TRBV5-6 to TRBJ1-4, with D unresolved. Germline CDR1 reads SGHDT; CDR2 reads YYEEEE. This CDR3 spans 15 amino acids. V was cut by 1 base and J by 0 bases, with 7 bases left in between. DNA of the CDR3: TGTGCCAGCAGCTTGAGACGGACAACTAATGAAAAACTGTTTTTT. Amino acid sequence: CASSLRRTTNEKLFF. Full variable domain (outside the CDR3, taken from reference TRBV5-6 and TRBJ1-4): DAGVTQSPTHLIKTRGQQVTLRCSPKSGHDTVSWYQQALGQGPQFIFQYYEEEERQRGNFPDRFSGHQFPNYSSELNVNALLLGDSALYLCASSLRRTTNEKLFFGSGTQLSVL.

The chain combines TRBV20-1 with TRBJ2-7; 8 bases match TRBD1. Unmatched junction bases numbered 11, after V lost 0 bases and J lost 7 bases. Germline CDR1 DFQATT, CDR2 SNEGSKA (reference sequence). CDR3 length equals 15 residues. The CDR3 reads CSARDGGQAGREQYF. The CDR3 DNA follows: TGCAGTGCTAGAGATGGGGGACAGGCGGGAAGGGAGCAGTACTTC.

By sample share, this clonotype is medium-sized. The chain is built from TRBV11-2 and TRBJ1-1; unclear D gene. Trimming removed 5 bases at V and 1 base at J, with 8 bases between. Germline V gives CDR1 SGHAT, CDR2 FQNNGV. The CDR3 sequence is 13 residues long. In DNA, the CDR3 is TGTGCCAGCAGCCCGCTCCCGAACACTGAAGCTTTCTTT. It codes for CASSPLPNTEAFF. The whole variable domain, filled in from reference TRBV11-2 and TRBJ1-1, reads EAGVAQSPRYKIIEKRQSVAFWCNPISGHATLYWYQQILGQGPKLLIQFQNNGVVDDSQLPKDRFSAERLKGVDSTLKIQPAKLEDSAVYLCASSPLPNTEAFFGQGTRLTVV.

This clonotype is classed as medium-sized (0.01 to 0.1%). The CDR3 bases are TGTGCCAGCAGCCAGACCGGGACAGGGAAAGGCTACACCTTC. This encodes CASSQTGTGKGYTF. The rearrangement joins TRBV11-2 to TRBJ1-2; 9 bases map to TRBD1. This CDR3 has 14 amino acids. Germline CDR1 reads SGHAT; CDR2 reads FQNNGV. Unmatched junction bases numbered 9, after V lost 5 bases and J lost 8 bases. Supplemented by reference TRBV11-2 and TRBJ1-2, the full variable domain reads EAGVAQSPRYKIIEKRQSVAFWCNPISGHATLYWYQQILGQGPKLLIQFQNNGVVDDSQLPKDRFSAERLKGVDSTLKIQPAKLEDSAVYLCASSQTGTGKGYTFGSGTRLTVV.

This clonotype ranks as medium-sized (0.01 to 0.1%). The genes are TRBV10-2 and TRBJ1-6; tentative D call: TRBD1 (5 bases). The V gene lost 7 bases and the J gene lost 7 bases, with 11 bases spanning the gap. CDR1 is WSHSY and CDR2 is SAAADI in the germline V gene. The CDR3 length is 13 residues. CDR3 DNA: TGCGCCAGCACAGGGCTACTCAATTCACCCCTCCACTTT. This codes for CASTGLLNSPLHF.

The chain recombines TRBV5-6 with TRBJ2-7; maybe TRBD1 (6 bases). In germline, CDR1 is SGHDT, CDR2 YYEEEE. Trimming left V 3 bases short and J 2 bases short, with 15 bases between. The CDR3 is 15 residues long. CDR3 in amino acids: CASSSRGLGAYEQYF. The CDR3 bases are TGTGCCAGCAGCTCGAGGGGGTTAGGTGCCTACGAGCAGTACTTC.

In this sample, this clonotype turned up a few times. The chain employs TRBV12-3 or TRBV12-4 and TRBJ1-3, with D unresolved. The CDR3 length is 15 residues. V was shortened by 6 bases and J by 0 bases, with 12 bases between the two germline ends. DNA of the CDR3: TGTGCCAGCAGCTCCCTTTTGGACTCTGGAAACACCATATATTTT. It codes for CASSSLLDSGNTIYF.

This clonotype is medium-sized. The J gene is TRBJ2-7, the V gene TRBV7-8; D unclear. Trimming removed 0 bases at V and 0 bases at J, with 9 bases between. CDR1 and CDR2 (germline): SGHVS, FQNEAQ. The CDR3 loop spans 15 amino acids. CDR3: CASSLATYSSYEQYF. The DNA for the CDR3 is TGTGCCAGCAGCTTAGCGACATACTCCTCCTACGAGCAGTACTTC.

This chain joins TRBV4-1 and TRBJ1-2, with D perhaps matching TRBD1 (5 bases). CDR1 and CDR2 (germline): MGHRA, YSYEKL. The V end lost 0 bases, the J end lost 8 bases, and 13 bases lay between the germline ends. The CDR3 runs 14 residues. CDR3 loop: CASSQDGMGLGYTF. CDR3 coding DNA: TGCGCCAGCAGCCAAGACGGTATGGGGCTCGGCTACACCTTC.

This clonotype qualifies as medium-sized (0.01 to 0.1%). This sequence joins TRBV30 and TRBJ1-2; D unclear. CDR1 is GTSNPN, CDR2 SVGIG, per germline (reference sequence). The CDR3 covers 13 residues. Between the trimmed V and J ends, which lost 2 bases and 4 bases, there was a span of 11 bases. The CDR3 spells CAWSPGRLYGYTF. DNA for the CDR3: TGTGCCTGGAGTCCCGGACGCCTCTATGGCTACACCTTC.

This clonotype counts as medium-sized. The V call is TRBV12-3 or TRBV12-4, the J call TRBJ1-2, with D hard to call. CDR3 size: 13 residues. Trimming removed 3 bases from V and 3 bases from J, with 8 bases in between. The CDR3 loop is CASSFGGHYGYTF. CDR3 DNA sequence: TGTGCCAGCAGTTTTGGCGGCCACTATGGCTACACCTTC.

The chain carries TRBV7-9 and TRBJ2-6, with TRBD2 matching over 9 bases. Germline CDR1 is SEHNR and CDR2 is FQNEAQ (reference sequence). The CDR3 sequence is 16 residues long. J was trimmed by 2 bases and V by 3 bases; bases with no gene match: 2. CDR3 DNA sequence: TGTGCCAGCAGCTTCGCGGGAGGGGCTGGGGCCAACGTCCTGACTTTC. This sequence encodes CASSFAGGAGANVLTF.

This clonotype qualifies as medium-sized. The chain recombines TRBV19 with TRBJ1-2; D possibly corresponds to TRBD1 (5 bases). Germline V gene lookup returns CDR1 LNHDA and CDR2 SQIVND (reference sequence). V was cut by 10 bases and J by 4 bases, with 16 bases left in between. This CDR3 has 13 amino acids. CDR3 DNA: TGTGCCACCCATCCCCCAGGGATCTATGGCTACACCTTC. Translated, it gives CATHPPGIYGYTF.

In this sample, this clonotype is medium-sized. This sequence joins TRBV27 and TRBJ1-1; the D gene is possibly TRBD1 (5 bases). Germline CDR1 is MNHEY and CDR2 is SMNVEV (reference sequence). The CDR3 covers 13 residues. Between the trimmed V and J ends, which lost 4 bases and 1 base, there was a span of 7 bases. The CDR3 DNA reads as TGTGCCAGCAGTTCGGGACGGAACACTGAAGCTTTCTTT. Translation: CASSSGRNTEAFF.

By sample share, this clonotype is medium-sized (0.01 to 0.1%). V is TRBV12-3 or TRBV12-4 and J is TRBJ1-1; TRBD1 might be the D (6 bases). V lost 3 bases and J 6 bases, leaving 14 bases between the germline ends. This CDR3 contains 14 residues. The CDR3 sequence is CASSLNGGSAEAFF. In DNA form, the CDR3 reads TGTGCCAGCAGTTTGAACGGGGGCAGTGCTGAAGCTTTCTTT.

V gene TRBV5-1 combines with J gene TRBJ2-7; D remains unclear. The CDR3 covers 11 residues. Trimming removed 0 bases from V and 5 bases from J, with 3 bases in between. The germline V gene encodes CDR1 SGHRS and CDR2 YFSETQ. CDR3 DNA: TGCGCCAGCAGCTTGGCCAACGAGCAGTACTTC. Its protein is CASSLANEQYF.

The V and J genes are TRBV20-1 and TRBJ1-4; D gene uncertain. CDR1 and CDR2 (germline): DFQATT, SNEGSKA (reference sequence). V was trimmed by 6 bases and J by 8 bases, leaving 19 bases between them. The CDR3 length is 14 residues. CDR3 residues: CSAPKGSGVEKLFF. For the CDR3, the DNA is TGCAGTGCGCCGAAGGGCAGCGGGGTGGAAAAACTGTTTTTT.

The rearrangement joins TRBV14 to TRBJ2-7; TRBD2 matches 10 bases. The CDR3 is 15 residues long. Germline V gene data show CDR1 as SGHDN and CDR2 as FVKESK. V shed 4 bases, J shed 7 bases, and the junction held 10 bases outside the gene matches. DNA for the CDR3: TGTGCCAGCAGCCCTCTGACTAGCGGGTTAAGGGAGCAGTACTTC. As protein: CASSPLTSGLREQYF.

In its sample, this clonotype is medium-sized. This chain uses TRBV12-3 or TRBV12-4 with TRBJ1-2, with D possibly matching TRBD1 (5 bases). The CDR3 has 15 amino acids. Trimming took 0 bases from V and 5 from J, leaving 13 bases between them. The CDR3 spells CASSLADRREYGYTF. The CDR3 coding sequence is TGTGCCAGCAGTTTAGCTGACAGACGCGAATATGGCTACACCTTC.

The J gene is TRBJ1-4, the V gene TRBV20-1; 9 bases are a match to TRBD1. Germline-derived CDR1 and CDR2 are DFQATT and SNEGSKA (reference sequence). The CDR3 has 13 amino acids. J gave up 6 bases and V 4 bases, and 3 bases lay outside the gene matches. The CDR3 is CSAMTGGDEKLFF. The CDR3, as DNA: TGCAGTGCTATGACAGGGGGTGATGAAAAACTGTTTTTT.

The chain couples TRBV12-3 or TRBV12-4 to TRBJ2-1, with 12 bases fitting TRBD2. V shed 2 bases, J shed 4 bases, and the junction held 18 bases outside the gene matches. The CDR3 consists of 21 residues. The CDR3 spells CASSLLRRGVRTSGVYNEQFF. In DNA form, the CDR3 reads TGTGCCAGCAGTTTACTTCGCAGGGGGGTCCGGACTAGCGGGGTATACAATGAGCAGTTCTTC.

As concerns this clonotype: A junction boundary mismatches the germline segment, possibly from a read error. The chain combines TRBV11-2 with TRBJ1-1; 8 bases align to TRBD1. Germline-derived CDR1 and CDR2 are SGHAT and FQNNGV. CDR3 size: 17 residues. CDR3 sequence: CASSLLTQGASYTEALF. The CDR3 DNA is TGTGCCAGCAGCTTATTGACCCAGGGGGCCTCGTACACTGAAGCTTTATTT.

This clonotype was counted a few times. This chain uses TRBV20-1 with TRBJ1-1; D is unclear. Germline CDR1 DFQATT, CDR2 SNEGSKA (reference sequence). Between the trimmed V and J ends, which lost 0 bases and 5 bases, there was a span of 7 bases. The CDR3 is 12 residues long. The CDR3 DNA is TGCAGTGCTAGAGATCTGGGGACTGAAGCTTTCTTT. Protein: CSARDLGTEAFF.

This chain's CDR3 is CASSREQSVRPYEQYF. CDR3 in DNA: TGTGCCAGCAGTAGAGAGCAGTCGGTGAGGCCCTACGAGCAGTACTTC. The chain links TRBV7-9 to TRBJ2-7; no clear D. The CDR3 covers 16 residues. Per the germline V gene, CDR1 is SEHNR and CDR2 is FQNEAQ (reference sequence). V was pared by 6 bases and J by 2 bases, with 20 bases between.

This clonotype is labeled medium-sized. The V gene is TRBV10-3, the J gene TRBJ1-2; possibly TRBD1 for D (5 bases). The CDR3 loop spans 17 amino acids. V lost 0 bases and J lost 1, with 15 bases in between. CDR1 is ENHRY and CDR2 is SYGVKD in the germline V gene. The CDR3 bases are TGTGCCATCAGTGAGTCAGGCCTCCTGAGGGGTAACTATGGCTACACCTTC. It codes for CAISESGLLRGNYGYTF.

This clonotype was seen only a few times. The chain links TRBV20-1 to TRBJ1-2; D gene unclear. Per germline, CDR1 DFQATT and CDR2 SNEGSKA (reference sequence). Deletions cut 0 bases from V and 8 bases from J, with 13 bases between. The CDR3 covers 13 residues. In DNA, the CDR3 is TGCAGTGCTAGAGATTTACATTTAGGGGGCTACACCTTC. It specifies CSARDLHLGGYTF.